The 15 T cell receptor beta chains listed next were all sequenced from one sample in a study of blood T cell repertoires in COVID-19. TCRdb's copy holds only in-frame clones and misses some; the assay was immunoSEQ multiplex PCR. Of under 170,000 clones listed, approximately 80% are singletons. Sequencing was performed on peripheral blood. The receptors were sampled from a man between 65 and 79 years old with acute or convalescent COVID-19.

The chain has TRBV25-1 and TRBJ1-1, with unresolved D. The CDR3 runs 11 residues. Trimming took off 8 bases at V and 4 bases at J, with 8 bases between the two ends. Germline V lookup: CDR1 MGHDK, CDR2 SYGVNS. CDR3 amino acids: CASRRSTEAFF. The CDR3 DNA follows: TGTGCCAGCCGGAGGTCCACTGAAGCTTTCTTT.

The chain is built from TRBV15 and TRBJ2-7; possible D gene TRBD1, 6 bases. The germline V gene has CDR1 LNHNV and CDR2 YYDKDF (reference sequence). The V end lost 3 bases, the J end lost 3 bases, and 18 bases lay between the germline ends. CDR3 length equals 16 residues. The CDR3 DNA reads TGTGCCACCAGCAGCGCCTTAACAGGGTGGAGCTACGAGCAGTACTTC. This sequence encodes CATSSALTGWSYEQYF.

The CDR3 loop reads CASKGVNERSYNEQFF. The CDR3 nucleotides are TGTGCCAGTAAGGGGGTTAACGAACGCTCCTACAATGAGCAGTTCTTC. This chain joins TRBV28 and TRBJ2-1, with a weak D call TRBD1 (6 bases). V shed 9 bases and J shed 0 bases, with 18 bases lying between them. Germline assignment: CDR1 MDHEN and CDR2 SYDVKM. The CDR3 length is 16 residues.

This clone was recorded only once. CDR3 sequence (DNA): TGTGCCAGCAGCTTATCTGAGGGGGCCTACAATGAGCAGTTCTTC. Protein: CASSLSEGAYNEQFF. The chain recombines TRBV7-9 with TRBJ2-1; tentative D call: TRBD1 (6 bases). Deletions cut 2 bases from V and 2 bases from J, with 10 bases between. CDR1 and CDR2 (germline): SEHNR, FQNEAQ (reference sequence). CDR3 length equals 15 residues. The entire variable domain, with the rest obtained from reference TRBV7-9 and TRBJ2-1, is as follows: DTGVSQNPRHKITKRGQNVTFRCDPISEHNRLYWYRQTLGQGPEFLTYFQNEAQLEKSRLLSDRFSAERPKGSFSTLEIQRTEQGDSAMYLCASSLSEGAYNEQFFGPGTRLTVL.

The chain joins TRBV29-1 to TRBJ1-2; the match to TRBD1 covers 8 bases. Germline V gene data show CDR1 as SQVTM and CDR2 as ANQGSEA. Trimming cost V 5 bases and J 8 bases; bases outside gene matches: 7. CDR3 length equals 12 residues. The CDR3 reads CSVSDRGWGYTF. The CDR3 nucleotides read TGCAGCGTTTCCGACAGGGGATGGGGCTACACCTTC. Complete variable domain (other parts from reference TRBV29-1 and TRBJ1-2): SAVISQKPSRDICQRGTSLTIQCQVDSQVTMMFWYRQQPGQSLTLIATANQGSEATYESGFVIDKFPISRPNLTFSTLTVSNMSPEDSSIYLCSVSDRGWGYTFGSGTRLTVV.

The chain recombines TRBV2 with TRBJ2-2; weak D call: TRBD1 (5 bases). The V gene lost 8 bases and the J gene lost 4 bases, with 11 bases spanning the gap. The CDR3 spans 13 residues. Germline V lookup: CDR1 SNHLY, CDR2 FYNNEI. CDR3 loop: CASRRVVTGELFF. Written as DNA, the CDR3 is TGTGCCAGCCGCAGGGTGGTCACCGGGGAGCTGTTTTTT.

V usage is TRBV2 and J usage is TRBJ2-7; a weak D match, TRBD1 (6 bases). V gave up 8 bases and J gave up 5 bases, with 16 bases separating them. The length of the CDR3 is 13 residues. Germline V lookup: CDR1 SNHLY, CDR2 FYNNEI. CDR3 protein: CASVGTFIHEQYF. The CDR3 DNA reads as TGTGCCAGCGTCGGGACATTTATCCACGAGCAGTACTTC.

This chain uses TRBV6-1 with TRBJ2-3, with 10 positions matching TRBD2. Looked up from germline, CDR1 is MNHNS and CDR2 is SASEGT. V lost 2 bases, J lost 0 bases, and 2 bases stayed unmatched. The CDR3 is made up of 16 amino acids. The CDR3 here is CASSELAGASTDTQYF. The CDR3 region has the DNA TGTGCCAGCAGTGAACTAGCGGGAGCTAGCACAGATACGCAGTATTTT.

V gene TRBV28 combines with J gene TRBJ2-2; possible D gene TRBD1, 6 bases. The CDR3 contains 13 residues. Germline CDR1 is MDHEN and CDR2 is SYDVKM. V gave up 8 bases and J gave up 1 base, with 8 bases separating them. CDR3 sequence (DNA): TGTGCCAGCCCGGACAGGAACACCGGGGAGCTGTTTTTT. Translated: CASPDRNTGELFF.

This clone has a handful of counts. The chain has TRBV4-2 and TRBJ1-5, with D perhaps matching TRBD1 (5 bases). The CDR3 extends over 16 amino acids. V lost 0 bases, J lost 7 bases, and 16 bases lay in between. Looked up from germline, CDR1 is LGHNA and CDR2 is YNFKEQ. In nucleotides, the CDR3 is TGTGCCAGCAGCCAAGATGGCGGAAGGGGCCTACAGCCCCAGCATTTT. Its translation is CASSQDGGRGLQPQHF.

The DNA of the CDR3 is TGTGCCAGTAGTACCAAGGACAGGGGAGGCAATCAGCCCCAGCATTTT. Translated: CASSTKDRGGNQPQHF. V gene TRBV19 combines with J gene TRBJ1-5, with TRBD1 identical over 9 bases. V gave up 4 bases and J gave up 2 bases; unmatched junction bases: 6. Germline-derived CDR1 and CDR2 are LNHDA and SQIVND (reference sequence). The CDR3 totals 16 residues.

The chain carries TRBV12-5 and TRBJ2-1; 9 bases are a match to TRBD1. Per germline, CDR1 LGHNT and CDR2 FRNRAP. The V segment lost 0 bases and the J segment 7 bases; nucleotides outside the gene matches: 10. The CDR3 covers 17 residues. The CDR3 sequence is CASGLVLGTGGENEQFF. The CDR3 DNA is TGTGCTAGTGGTTTGGTACTTGGTACAGGGGGCGAGAATGAGCAGTTCTTC.

The sample holds one count of this clone. The chain has TRBV4-1 and TRBJ2-1, with TRBD2 identical over 12 bases. The V gene end was trimmed by 2 bases and the J gene end by 9 bases; junction bases not matched to a gene: 17. Germline CDR1 MGHRA, CDR2 YSYEKL. CDR3 length: 19 residues. The CDR3 here is CASSQRDPQGTSGRSEQFF. Written as DNA, the CDR3 is TGCGCCAGCAGCCAAAGGGACCCTCAGGGAACTAGCGGGAGGAGTGAGCAGTTCTTC.

The CDR3 sequence: CATGQGAYEQYF. The CDR3, as DNA: TGTGCCACCGGACAGGGGGCCTACGAGCAGTACTTC. The chain employs TRBV24-1 and TRBJ2-7; 10 nucleotides match TRBD1. With 9 bases clipped from V and 2 bases from J, the junction kept 0 bases outside the gene matches. Per the germline V gene, CDR1 is KGHDR and CDR2 is SFDVKD. The CDR3 is 12 residues long.

The chain joins TRBV5-1 to TRBJ1-2; 9 nucleotides align to TRBD1. CDR1 and CDR2 from the germline V gene are SGHRS and YFSETQ. The CDR3 has 17 amino acids. Trimming took 4 bases from V and 8 from J; bases not matched to a gene: 18. The CDR3 nucleotides are TGCGCCAGCAGCCTGGGGAATAATGTGGGACAGGGTGACGGCTACACCTTC. Residues: CASSLGNNVGQGDGYTF.